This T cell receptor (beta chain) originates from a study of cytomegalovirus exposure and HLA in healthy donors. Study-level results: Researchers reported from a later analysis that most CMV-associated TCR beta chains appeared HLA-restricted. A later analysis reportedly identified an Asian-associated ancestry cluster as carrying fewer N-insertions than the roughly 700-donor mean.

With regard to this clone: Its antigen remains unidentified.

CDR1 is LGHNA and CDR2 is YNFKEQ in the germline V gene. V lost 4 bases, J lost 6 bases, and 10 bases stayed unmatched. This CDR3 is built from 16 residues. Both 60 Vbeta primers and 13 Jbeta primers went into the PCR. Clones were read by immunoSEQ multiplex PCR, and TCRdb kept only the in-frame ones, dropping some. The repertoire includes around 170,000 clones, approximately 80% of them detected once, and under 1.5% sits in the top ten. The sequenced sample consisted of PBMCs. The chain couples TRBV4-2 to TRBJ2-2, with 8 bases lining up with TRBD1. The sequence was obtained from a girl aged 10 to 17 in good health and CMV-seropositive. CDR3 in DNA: TGTGCCAGCAGCCCCTCCGACAGGGGTGATTCCGGGGAGCTGTTTTTT. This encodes CASSPSDRGDSGELFF.